These 3 T cell receptor beta chains came from one sample sequenced in a study of human thymus T cells. Some clones are missing from TCRdb's copy, which holds only in-frame ones; the method was immunoSEQ multiplex PCR. The data hold 35,000 to 55,000 clones, with about 93% observed a single time. Sequencing was done on a sample of blood. The receptors were gathered from a boy less than two years old with a congenital heart defect but otherwise immunologically healthy.

The chain couples TRBV6-5 to TRBJ1-2; TRBD1 agrees at 10 bases. Germline V gene lookup returns CDR1 MNHEY and CDR2 SVGAGI. With V trimmed by 6 bases and J by 5 bases, 6 bases remained unmatched. The CDR3 is 14 residues long. CDR3 in amino acids: CASRRGQGKYGYTF. CDR3 nucleotide sequence: TGTGCCAGCAGAAGGGGACAGGGGAAATATGGCTACACCTTC.

The rearrangement joins TRBV5-1 to TRBJ2-1; D unclear. The V end was cut by 0 bases, the J end by 2 bases, with 12 bases between. This CDR3 region has 16 residues. Germline V lookup: CDR1 SGHRS, CDR2 YFSETQ. This chain's CDR3 is CASSLEGVTTYNEQFF. The CDR3 nucleotides read TGCGCCAGCAGCTTGGAGGGCGTCACTACCTACAATGAGCAGTTCTTC.

The chain carries TRBV6-4 and TRBJ2-2; weak D call: TRBD1 (6 bases). Per the germline V gene, CDR1 is MRHNA and CDR2 is SNTAGT. Trimming pared 5 bases from V and 7 bases from J, leaving 11 bases between. The CDR3 extends over 13 amino acids. In DNA, the CDR3 is TGTGCCAGCAGTCGTCTCAGGGGCGGGGAGCTGTTTTTT. Protein sequence: CASSRLRGGELFF.